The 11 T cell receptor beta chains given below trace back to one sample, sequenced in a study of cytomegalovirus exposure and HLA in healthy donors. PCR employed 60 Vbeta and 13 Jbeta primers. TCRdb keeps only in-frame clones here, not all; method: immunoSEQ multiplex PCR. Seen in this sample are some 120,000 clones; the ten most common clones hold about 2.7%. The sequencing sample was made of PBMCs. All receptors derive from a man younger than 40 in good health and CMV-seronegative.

The CDR3 sequence is CASSVIGRGRGDTQYF. In DNA, the CDR3 is TGTGCCAGCAGCGTGATCGGTCGCGGGAGAGGGGATACGCAGTATTTT. The genes are TRBV9 and TRBJ2-3; 7 bases are a match to TRBD2. The germline V gene has CDR1 SGDLS and CDR2 YYNGEE. The V segment lost 2 bases and the J segment 6 bases; nucleotides outside the gene matches: 12. There are 16 residues in the CDR3.

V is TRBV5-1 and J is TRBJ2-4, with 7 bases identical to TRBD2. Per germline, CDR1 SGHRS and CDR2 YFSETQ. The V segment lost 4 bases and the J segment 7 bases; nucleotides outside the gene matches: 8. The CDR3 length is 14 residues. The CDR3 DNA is TGCGCCAGCAGCCGCGAGACTAGCATGAACATTCAGTACTTC. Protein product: CASSRETSMNIQYF.

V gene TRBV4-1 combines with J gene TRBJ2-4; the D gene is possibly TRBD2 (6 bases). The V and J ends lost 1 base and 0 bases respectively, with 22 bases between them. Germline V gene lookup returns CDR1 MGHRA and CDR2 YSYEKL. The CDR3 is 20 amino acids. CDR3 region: CASSQGGLPGPPLAKNIQYF. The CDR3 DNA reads TGCGCCAGCAGCCAAGGGGGACTCCCGGGGCCCCCACTAGCCAAAAACATTCAGTACTTC.

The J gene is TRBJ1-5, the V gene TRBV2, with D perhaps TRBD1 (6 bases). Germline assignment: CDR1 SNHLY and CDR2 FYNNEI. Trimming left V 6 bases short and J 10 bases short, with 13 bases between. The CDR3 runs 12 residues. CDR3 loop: CASRQGRQPQHF. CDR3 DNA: TGTGCCAGCAGGCAGGGGCGGCAACCCCAGCATTTT.

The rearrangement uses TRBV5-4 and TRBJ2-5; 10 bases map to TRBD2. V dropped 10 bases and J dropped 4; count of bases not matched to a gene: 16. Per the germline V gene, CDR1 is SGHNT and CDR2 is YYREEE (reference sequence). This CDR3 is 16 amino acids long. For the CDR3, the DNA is TGTGCCCTGGGGGGGGAGAGCGGGAGGGCCGGAGAGACCCAGTACTTC. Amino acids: CALGGESGRAGETQYF.

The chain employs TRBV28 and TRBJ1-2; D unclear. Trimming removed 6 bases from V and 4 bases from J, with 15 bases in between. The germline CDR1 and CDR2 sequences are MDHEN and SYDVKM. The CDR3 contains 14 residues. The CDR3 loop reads CASSPSGSSYGYTF. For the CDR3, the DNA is TGTGCCAGCAGCCCGTCAGGATCCTCCTATGGCTACACCTTC.

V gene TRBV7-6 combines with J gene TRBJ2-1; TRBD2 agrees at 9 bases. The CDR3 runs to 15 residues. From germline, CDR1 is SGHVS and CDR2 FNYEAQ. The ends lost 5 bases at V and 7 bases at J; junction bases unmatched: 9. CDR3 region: CASSPRREGRNEQFF. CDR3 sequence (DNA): TGTGCCAGCAGCCCCCGGCGGGAGGGCAGGAATGAGCAGTTCTTC.

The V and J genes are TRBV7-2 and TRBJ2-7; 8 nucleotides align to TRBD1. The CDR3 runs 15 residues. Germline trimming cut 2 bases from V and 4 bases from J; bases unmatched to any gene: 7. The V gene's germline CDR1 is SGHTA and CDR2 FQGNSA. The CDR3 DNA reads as TGTGCCAGCAGCTTAAGCCCTCAGGGGGCGTACGAGCAGTACTTC. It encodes CASSLSPQGAYEQYF.

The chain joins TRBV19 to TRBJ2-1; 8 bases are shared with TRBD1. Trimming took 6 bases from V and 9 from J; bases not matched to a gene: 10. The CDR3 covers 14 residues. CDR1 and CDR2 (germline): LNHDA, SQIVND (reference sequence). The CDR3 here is CASRFNDRGGEQFF. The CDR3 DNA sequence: TGTGCCAGTAGATTCAATGACAGGGGTGGTGAGCAGTTCTTC.

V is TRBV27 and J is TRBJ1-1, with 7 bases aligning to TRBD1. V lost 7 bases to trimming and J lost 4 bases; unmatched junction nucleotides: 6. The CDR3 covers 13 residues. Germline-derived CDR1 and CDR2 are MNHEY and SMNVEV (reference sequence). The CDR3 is CASMGQPSTEAFF. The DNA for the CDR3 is TGTGCCAGCATGGGACAGCCGAGCACTGAAGCTTTCTTT.

CDR3: CASSVGVIARGEQYF. The CDR3 region has the DNA TGTGCCAGCAGCGTAGGTGTGATAGCGAGAGGCGAGCAGTACTTC. V is TRBV9 and J is TRBJ2-7; a weak D match, TRBD2 (5 bases). Germline CDR1 SGDLS, CDR2 YYNGEE. V dropped 0 bases and J dropped 6 bases, with 16 bases sitting between them. The CDR3 loop spans 15 amino acids.